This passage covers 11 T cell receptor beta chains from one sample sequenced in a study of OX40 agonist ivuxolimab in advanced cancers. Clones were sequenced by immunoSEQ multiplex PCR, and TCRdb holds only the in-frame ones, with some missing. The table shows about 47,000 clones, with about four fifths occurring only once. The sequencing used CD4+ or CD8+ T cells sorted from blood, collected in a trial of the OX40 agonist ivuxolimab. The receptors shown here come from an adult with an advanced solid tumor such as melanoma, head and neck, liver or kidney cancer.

Here the CDR3 reads CASSWGEGNNQPQHF. The CDR3 nucleotides are TGTGCCAGCAGTTGGGGGGAAGGAAACAATCAGCCCCAGCATTTT. The V call is TRBV28, the J call TRBJ1-5; possibly TRBD1 for D (5 bases). The germline V gene encodes CDR1 MDHEN and CDR2 SYDVKM. Trimming pared 4 bases from V and 3 bases from J, leaving 13 bases between. The CDR3 has 15 amino acids.

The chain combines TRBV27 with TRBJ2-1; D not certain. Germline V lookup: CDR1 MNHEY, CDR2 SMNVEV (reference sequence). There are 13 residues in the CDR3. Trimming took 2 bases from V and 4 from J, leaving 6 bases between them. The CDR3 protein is CASSLGVYNEQFF. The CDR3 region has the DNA TGTGCCAGCAGTTTAGGGGTATACAATGAGCAGTTCTTC.

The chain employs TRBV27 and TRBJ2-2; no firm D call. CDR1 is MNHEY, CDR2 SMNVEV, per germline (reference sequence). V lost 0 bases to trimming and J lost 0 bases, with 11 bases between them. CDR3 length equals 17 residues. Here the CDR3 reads CASSLSSGPTNTGELFF. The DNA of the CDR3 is TGTGCCAGCAGTTTATCCTCCGGCCCTACGAACACCGGGGAGCTGTTTTTT.

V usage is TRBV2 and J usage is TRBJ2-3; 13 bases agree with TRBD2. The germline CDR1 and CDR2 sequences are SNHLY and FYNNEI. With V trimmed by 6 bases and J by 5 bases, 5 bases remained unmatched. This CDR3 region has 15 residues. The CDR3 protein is CASSWTSGSLDTQYF. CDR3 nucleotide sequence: TGTGCCAGCAGCTGGACTAGCGGGAGTTTAGATACGCAGTATTTT.

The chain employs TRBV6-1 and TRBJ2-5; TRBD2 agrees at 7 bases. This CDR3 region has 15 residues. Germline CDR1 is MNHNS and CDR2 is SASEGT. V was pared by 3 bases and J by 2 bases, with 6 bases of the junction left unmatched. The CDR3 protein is CASSDWGGLQETQYF. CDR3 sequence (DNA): TGTGCCAGCAGTGATTGGGGGGGACTACAAGAGACCCAGTACTTC.

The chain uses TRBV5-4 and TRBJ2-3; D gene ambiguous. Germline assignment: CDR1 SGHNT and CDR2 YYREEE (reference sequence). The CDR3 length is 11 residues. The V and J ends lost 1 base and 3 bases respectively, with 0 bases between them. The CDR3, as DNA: TGTGCCAGCAGCTTGACAGATACGCAGTATTTT. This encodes CASSLTDTQYF.

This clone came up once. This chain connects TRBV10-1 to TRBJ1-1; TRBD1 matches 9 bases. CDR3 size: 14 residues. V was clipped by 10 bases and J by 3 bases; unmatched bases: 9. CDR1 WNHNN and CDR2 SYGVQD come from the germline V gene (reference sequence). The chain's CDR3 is CATRRGQGDTEAFF. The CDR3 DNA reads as TGCGCCACACGGAGGGGACAGGGAGACACTGAAGCTTTCTTT.

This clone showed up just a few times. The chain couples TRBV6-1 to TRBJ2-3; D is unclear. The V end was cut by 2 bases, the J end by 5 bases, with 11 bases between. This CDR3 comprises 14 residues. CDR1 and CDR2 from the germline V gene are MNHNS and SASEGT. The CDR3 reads CASSERWKIDTQYF. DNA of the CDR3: TGTGCCAGCAGTGAAAGATGGAAAATAGATACGCAGTATTTT.

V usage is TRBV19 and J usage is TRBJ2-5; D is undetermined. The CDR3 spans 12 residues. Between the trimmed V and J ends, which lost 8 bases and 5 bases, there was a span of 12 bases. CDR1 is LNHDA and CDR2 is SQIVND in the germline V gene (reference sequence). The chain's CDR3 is CASRQSGETQYF. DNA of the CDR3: TGTGCCAGTCGCCAGTCCGGGGAGACCCAGTACTTC.

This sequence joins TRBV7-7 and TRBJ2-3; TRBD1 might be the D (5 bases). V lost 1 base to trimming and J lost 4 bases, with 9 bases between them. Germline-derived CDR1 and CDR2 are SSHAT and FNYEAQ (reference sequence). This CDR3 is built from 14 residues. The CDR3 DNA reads TGTGCCAGCAGCTTAGGGGTCAGGGCAGATACGCAGTATTTT. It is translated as CASSLGVRADTQYF.

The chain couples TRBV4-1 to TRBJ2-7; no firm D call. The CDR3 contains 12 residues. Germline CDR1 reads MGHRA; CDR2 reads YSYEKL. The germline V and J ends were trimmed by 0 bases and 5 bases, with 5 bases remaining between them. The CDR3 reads CASSQEGNEQYF. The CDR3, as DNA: TGCGCCAGCAGCCAAGAGGGTAACGAGCAGTACTTC.